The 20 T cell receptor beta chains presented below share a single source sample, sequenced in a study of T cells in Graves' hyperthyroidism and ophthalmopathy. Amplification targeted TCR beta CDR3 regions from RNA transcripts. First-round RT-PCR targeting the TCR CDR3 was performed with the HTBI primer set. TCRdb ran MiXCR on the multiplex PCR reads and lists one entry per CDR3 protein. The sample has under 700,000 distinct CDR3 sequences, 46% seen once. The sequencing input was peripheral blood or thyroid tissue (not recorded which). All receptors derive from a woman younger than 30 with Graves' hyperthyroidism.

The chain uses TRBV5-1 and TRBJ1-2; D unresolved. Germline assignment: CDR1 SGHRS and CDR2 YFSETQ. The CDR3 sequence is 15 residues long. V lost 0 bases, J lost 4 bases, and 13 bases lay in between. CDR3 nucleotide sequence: TGCGCCAGCAGCTTGGCGGATGGGCAGCGCTATGGCTACACCTTC. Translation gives CASSLADGQRYGYTF.

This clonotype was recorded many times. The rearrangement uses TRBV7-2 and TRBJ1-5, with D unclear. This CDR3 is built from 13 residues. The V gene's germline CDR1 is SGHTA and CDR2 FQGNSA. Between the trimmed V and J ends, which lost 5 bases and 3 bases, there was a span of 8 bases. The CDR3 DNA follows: TGTGCCAGCAGCCACGACATCAATCAGCCCCAGCATTTT. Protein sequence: CASSHDINQPQHF.

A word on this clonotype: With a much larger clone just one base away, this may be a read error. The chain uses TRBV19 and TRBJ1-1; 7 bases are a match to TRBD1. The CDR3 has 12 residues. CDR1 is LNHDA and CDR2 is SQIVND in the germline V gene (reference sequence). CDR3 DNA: TGTGCCAGCGGACAGGTTAACACTGAAGCTCTCTTT. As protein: CASGQVNTEALF.

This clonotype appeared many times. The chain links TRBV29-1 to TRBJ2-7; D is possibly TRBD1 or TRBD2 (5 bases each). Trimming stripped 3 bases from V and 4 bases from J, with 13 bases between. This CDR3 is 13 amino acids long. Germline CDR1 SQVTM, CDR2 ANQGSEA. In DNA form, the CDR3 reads TGCAGCGTTGAGATGGCAGGGACGTACGAGCAGTACTTC. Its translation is CSVEMAGTYEQYF.

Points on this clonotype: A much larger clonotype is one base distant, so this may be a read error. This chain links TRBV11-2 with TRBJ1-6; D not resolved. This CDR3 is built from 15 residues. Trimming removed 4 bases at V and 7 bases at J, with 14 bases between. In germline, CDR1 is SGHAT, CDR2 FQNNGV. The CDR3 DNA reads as TGTGCCAGCAGCTCAGACATGTTTGGCAATTCACCCCTCCACTTT. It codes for CASSSDMFGNSPLHF.

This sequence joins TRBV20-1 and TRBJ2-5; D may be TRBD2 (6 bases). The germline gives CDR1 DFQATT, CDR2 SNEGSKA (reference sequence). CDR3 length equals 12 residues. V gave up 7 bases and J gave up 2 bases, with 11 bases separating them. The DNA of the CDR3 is TGCAGTGTTCGTAGCGGACAAGAGACCCAGTACTTC. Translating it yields CSVRSGQETQYF.

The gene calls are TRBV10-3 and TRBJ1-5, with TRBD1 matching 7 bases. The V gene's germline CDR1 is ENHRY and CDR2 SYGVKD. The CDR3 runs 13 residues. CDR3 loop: CARDVRGRQPQHF. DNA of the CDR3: TGTGCTAGAGATGTCAGGGGGAGGCAGCCCCAGCATTTT.

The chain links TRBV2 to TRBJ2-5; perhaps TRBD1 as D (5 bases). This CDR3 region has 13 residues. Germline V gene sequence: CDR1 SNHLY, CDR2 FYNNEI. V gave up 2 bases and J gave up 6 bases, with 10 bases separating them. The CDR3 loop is CASSEWTTKTQYF. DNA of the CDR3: TGTGCCAGCAGTGAATGGACAACGAAGACCCAGTACTTC.

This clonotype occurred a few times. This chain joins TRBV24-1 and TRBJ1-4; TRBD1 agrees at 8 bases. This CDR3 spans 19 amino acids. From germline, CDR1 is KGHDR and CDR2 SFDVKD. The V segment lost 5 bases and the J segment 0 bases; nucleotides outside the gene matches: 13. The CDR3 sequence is CATSGGTGAYIATNEKLFF. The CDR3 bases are TGTGCCACCAGTGGGGGGACAGGAGCATATATCGCAACTAATGAAAAACTGTTTTTT.

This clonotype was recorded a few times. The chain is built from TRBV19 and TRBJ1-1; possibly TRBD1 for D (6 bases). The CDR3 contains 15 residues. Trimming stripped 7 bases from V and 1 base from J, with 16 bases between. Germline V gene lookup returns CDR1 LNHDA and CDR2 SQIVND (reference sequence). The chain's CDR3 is CASTVDSLPNTEAFF. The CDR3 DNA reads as TGTGCCAGTACCGTGGACAGTTTGCCGAACACTGAAGCTTTCTTT.

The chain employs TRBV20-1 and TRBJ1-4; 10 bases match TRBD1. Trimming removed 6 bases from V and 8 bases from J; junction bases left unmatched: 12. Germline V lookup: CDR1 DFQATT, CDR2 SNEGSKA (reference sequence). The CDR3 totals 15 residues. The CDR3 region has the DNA TGCAGTGCCCTTACTGACCGGACAGGGGGGGAAAAACTGTTTTTT. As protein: CSALTDRTGGEKLFF.

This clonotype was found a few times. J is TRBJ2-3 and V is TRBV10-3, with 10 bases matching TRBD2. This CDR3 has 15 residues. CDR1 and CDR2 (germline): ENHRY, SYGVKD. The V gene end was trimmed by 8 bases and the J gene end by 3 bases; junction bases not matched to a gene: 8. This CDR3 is CAIASGSVGTDTQYF. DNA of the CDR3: TGTGCCATCGCTAGCGGGAGTGTTGGTACAGATACGCAGTATTTT.

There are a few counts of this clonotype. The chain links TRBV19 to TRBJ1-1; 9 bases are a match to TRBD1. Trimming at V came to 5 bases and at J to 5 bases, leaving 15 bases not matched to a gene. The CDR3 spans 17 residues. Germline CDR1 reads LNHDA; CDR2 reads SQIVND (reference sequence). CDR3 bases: TGTGCCAGTAGTCCTCGGGTCTCGACAGGGGGGAATACTGAAGCTTTCTTT. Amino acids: CASSPRVSTGGNTEAFF.

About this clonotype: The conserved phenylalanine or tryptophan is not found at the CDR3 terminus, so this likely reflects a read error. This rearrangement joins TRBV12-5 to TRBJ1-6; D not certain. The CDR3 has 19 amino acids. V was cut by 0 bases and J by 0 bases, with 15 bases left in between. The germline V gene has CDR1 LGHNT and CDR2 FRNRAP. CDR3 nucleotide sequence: TGTGCTAGTGGTTTGGTACTGGGCAGCGACCACTCCTATAATTCACCCCTCCACCTT. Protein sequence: CASGLVLGSDHSYNSPLHL.

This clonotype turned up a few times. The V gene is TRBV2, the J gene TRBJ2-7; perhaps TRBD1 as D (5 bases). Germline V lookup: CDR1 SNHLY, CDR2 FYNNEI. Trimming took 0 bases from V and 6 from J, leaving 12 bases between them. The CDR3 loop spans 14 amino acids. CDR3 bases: TGTGCCAGCAGTGAAGCTGAACAGGTCCCCGAGCAGTACTTC. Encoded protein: CASSEAEQVPEQYF.

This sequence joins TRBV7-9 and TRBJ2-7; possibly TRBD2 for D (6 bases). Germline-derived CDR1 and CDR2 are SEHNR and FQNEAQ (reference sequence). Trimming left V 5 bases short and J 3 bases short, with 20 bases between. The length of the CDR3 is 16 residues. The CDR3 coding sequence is TGTGCCAGCAGCCGCCCGATTACTAGCAAAGGCTACGAGCAGTACTTC. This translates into CASSRPITSKGYEQYF.

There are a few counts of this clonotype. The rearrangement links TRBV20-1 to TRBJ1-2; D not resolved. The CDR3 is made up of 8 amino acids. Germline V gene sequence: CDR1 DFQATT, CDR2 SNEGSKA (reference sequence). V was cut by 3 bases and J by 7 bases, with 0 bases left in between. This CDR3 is CSASGYTF. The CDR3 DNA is TGCAGTGCTAGTGGCTACACCTTC.

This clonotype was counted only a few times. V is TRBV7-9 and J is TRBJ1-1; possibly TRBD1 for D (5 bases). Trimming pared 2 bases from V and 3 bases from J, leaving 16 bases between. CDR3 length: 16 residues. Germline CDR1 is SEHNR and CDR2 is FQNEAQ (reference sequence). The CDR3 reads CASSLPVRVKDTEAFF. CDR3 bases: TGTGCCAGCAGCTTACCTGTCAGGGTGAAGGACACTGAAGCTTTCTTT.

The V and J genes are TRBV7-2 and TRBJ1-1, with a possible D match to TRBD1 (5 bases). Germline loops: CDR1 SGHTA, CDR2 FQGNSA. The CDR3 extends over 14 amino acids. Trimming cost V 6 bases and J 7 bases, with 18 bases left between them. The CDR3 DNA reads TGTGCCAGCAGACCTGGGGCGGAAGTAATTGAAGCTTTCTTT. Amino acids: CASRPGAEVIEAFF.

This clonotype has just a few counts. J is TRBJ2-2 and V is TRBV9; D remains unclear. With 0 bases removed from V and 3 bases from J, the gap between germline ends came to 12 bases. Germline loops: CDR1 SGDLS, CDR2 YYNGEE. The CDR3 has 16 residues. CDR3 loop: CASSVVGPWDTGELFF. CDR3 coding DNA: TGTGCCAGCAGCGTAGTCGGGCCTTGGGACACCGGGGAGCTGTTTTTT.